This T cell receptor (beta chain) was identified during a study of cytomegalovirus exposure and HLA in healthy donors. Regarding the study as a whole: Segments of the TCR beta V type were, in most cases, productive about 90% or about 30% of the time in an earlier analysis. The study listed approximately 160 cytomegalovirus-associated TCR beta chains. Accurate HLA-A and HLA-B prediction from TCR beta sequences was reported for most subjects.

With respect to this clone: Its antigen is unknown.

Amplification used 60 Vbeta primers and 13 Jbeta primers. Clones were read by immunoSEQ multiplex PCR, and TCRdb kept only the in-frame ones, dropping some. The sample includes 180,000 or so clones, more than 80% of them seen just once. The V gene lost 6 bases and the J gene lost 4 bases, with 16 bases spanning the gap. CDR3 length: 15 residues. Germline CDR1 reads LGHNT; CDR2 reads FRNRAP. The source is a woman under 30 in good health and CMV-seronegative. V and J are TRBV12-5 and TRBJ2-1; possible D gene TRBD2, 5 bases. Specimen: PBMCs. The CDR3 reads CASGIGLEIYNEQFF. CDR3 nucleotide sequence: TGTGCTAGTGGCATTGGACTTGAAATATACAATGAGCAGTTCTTC.